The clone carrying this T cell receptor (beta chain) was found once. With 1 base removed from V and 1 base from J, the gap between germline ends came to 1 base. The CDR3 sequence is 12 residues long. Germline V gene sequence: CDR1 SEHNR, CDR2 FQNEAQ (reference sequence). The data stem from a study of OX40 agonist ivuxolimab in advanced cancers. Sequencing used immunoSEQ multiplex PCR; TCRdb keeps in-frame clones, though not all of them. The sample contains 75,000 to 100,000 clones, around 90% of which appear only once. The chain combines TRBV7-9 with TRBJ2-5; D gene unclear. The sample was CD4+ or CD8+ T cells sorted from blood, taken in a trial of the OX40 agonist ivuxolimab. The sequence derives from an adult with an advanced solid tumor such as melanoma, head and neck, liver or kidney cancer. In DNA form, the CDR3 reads TGTGCCAGCAGCTTAGTCCAAGAGACCCAGTACTTC. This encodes CASSLVQETQYF.